Below are 18 T cell receptor beta chains sequenced from a single sample in a study of metastatic and nonmetastatic thyroid tumors (TCRdb year 2020). Library generation was performed with PCR. The instrument given in TCRdb is Illumina HiSeq 4000. TCRdb redid the processing of the public reads, applying fastp at Q25 and MiXCR, and retained in-frame beta chains. In all, the sample holds 30,000 to 35,000 clones, and approximately 30% of those were seen once. Jointly, the top ten make up 7.8% of the sample. No patient had received any treatment before thyroid surgery. The specimen was blood. The receptors here all came from a female donor with papillary thyroid cancer or a benign thyroid nodule (not recorded which). Some clones in this sample may be carry-over from other donors' samples.

In this sample, this clone turned up many times. This sequence joins TRBV3-1 and TRBJ2-7, with TRBD1 matching over 9 bases. The CDR3 extends over 13 amino acids. With V trimmed by 8 bases and J by 6 bases, 8 bases remained unmatched. The germline V gene encodes CDR1 LGHDT and CDR2 YNNKEL (reference sequence). The CDR3, as DNA: TGTGCCAGCGGAGGCGACAGGGGGTTCGAGCAGTACTTC. Protein sequence: CASGGDRGFEQYF.

This clone was seen at least ten times. This may arise from a read error, as a much more abundant clone is one base away. The genes are TRBV3-1 and TRBJ1-1; no clear D gene. CDR1 LGHDT and CDR2 YNNKEL come from the germline V gene (reference sequence). The CDR3 is made up of 13 amino acids. DNA of the CDR3: TGTGCCAGCAGCCTGCTACTGAACACTGAAGCTCTCTTT. Its protein is CASSLLLNTEALF. The complete variable domain, with remaining parts taken from reference TRBV3-1 and TRBJ1-1, reads DTAVSQTPKYLVTQMGNDKSIKCEQNLGHDTMYWYKQDSKKFLKIMFSYNNKELIINETVPNRFSPKSPDKAHLNLHINSLELGDSAVYFCASSLLLNTEALFGQGTRLTVV.

A remark on this clone: Sequence at one end of the junction differs from germline and may be a read error. The V gene is TRBV5-1, the J gene TRBJ2-7; 8 nucleotides line up with TRBD2. The DNA end is more similar to TRBJ2-1, so the J call may be wrong. The CDR3 loop spans 15 amino acids. Germline loops: CDR1 SGHRS, CDR2 YFSETQ. DNA of the CDR3: TGCGCCAGGAGCTGGCAGGACGGGGGGGCCGGGGAGCAGTTCTTC. Translation: CARSWQDGGAGEQFF.

This clone was recorded only once. The junction departs from germline at one end; a sequencing error may be responsible. The CDR3 sequence is CASSGSYSNQPQQF. CDR3 DNA: TGTGCCAGCAGCGGTTCCTATAGCAATCAGCCCCAGCAGTTT. The chain employs TRBV6-1 and TRBJ1-5; D is undetermined. The CDR3 covers 14 residues. Germline CDR1 reads MNHNS; CDR2 reads SASEGT.

This clone showed up many times. This rearrangement joins TRBV12-3 or TRBV12-4 to TRBJ1-1; D remains ambiguous. Trimming pared 6 bases from V and 3 bases from J, leaving 8 bases between. This CDR3 region has 12 residues. CDR3 sequence: CASSPPYTEAFF. DNA of the CDR3: TGTGCCAGCAGCCCTCCCTACACTGAAGCTTTCTTT.

The rearrangement uses TRBV5-1 and TRBJ1-2; weak D call: TRBD1 (5 bases). Germline lookup yields CDR1 SGHRS and CDR2 YFSETQ. V dropped 2 bases and J dropped 0 bases, with 8 bases sitting between them. The length of the CDR3 is 14 residues. The CDR3 loop is CASSLQATNYGYTF. CDR3 DNA: TGCGCCAGCAGCTTACAGGCCACTAACTATGGCTACACCTTC.

The rearrangement uses TRBV15 and TRBJ2-1; 14 nucleotides agree with TRBD2. CDR3 length: 15 residues. Germline V gene data show CDR1 as LNHNV and CDR2 as YYDKDF (reference sequence). The trim removed 3 bases at V and 10 bases at J, leaving 5 bases unmatched. The CDR3 DNA sequence: TGTGCCACCAGCAGGGGACTAGCGGGAGTCAGAGAGCAGTTCTTC. It is translated as CATSRGLAGVREQFF.

In this sample, this clone turned up once. CDR3 in amino acids: CASSIRGGQNTGELFF. In DNA form, the CDR3 reads TGCGCCAGCAGCATTCGCGGGGGTCAGAACACCGGGGAGCTGTTTTTT. The chain is built from TRBV5-1 and TRBJ2-2; 7 nucleotides align to TRBD2. The CDR3 is made up of 16 amino acids. The germline V gene encodes CDR1 SGHRS and CDR2 YFSETQ. The V gene end was trimmed by 4 bases and the J gene end by 1 base; junction bases not matched to a gene: 7.

This clone was found many times. The chain is built from TRBV19 and TRBJ2-7, with D possibly TRBD1 on 6 matching bases. This CDR3 comprises 14 residues. CDR1 is LNHDA and CDR2 is SQIVND in the germline V gene (reference sequence). V was shortened by 11 bases and J by 3 bases, with 20 bases between the two germline ends. The chain's CDR3 is CALVGFLGGYEQYF. The CDR3, as DNA: TGTGCCTTAGTAGGTTTTCTAGGGGGCTACGAGCAGTACTTC.

This clone has at least ten counts. The V and J genes are TRBV29-1 and TRBJ2-5; D might be TRBD2 (5 bases). V lost 0 bases and J lost 0, with 17 bases in between. This CDR3 is 17 amino acids long. Germline V gene lookup returns CDR1 SQVTM and CDR2 ANQGSEA. The CDR3, as DNA: TGCAGCGTTGAAGAGGTGAGGAGCGGACTGTACCAAGAGACCCAGTACTTC. This sequence encodes CSVEEVRSGLYQETQYF.

This clone appeared many times. The rearrangement joins TRBV19 to TRBJ2-3; TRBD2 is a possible D gene (6 bases). The CDR3 is made up of 13 amino acids. Germline CDR1 LNHDA, CDR2 SQIVND (reference sequence). Trimming took off 8 bases at V and 6 bases at J, with 15 bases between the two ends. The CDR3 is CASLPAGRDTQYF. The CDR3 nucleotides read TGTGCCAGTCTGCCGGCGGGGCGGGATACGCAGTATTTT.

In this sample, this clone turned up many times. This chain connects TRBV4-3 to TRBJ1-2, with 10 nucleotides matching TRBD1. The V gene's germline CDR1 is LGHNA and CDR2 YSLEER. The CDR3 runs 15 residues. J gave up 5 bases and V 2 bases, and 5 bases lay outside the gene matches. CDR3 DNA: TGCGCCAGCAGCCAAAGGGACAGGGGAGAATATGGCTACACCTTC. Translated, it gives CASSQRDRGEYGYTF.

This clone was observed a single time. This chain connects TRBV12-3 or TRBV12-4 to TRBJ1-2; D remains ambiguous. Trimming took 5 bases from V and 8 from J, leaving 9 bases between them. This CDR3 is built from 11 residues. The CDR3 here is CASSITVGYTF. The CDR3 DNA reads as TGTGCCAGCAGTATAACGGTAGGCTACACCTTC.

The chain uses TRBV6-4 and TRBJ2-1; 10 bases align to TRBD2. Looked up from germline, CDR1 is MRHNA and CDR2 is SNTAGT. J lost 8 bases, V lost 0 bases, and 4 bases had no gene match. This CDR3 contains 15 residues. CDR3 residues: CASSDSSGRGDEQFF. Here the CDR3 DNA reads TGTGCCAGCAGTGACTCCAGCGGGAGGGGCGATGAGCAGTTCTTC.

This clone was observed many times. The V and J genes are TRBV18 and TRBJ2-1, with 7 bases fitting TRBD1. V gave up 3 bases and J gave up 5 bases; unmatched junction bases: 7. CDR1 KGHSH and CDR2 LQKENI come from the germline V gene. This CDR3 is 15 amino acids long. The CDR3, as DNA: TGTGCCAGCTCACCCCCCGACAGGGACAACAATGAGCAGTTCTTC. This codes for CASSPPDRDNNEQFF. The variable domain in full, completed from reference TRBV18 and TRBJ2-1, reads NAGVMQNPRHLVRRRGQEARLRCSPMKGHSHVYWYRQLPEEGLKFMVYLQKENIIDESGMPKERFSAEFPKEGPSILRIQQVVRGDSAAYFCASSPPDRDNNEQFFGPGTRLTVL.

This clone showed up many times. The chain employs TRBV19 and TRBJ1-6; D gene uncertain. The germline gives CDR1 LNHDA, CDR2 SQIVND (reference sequence). This CDR3 has 12 residues. Trimming stripped 7 bases from V and 8 bases from J, with 9 bases between. CDR3 in amino acids: CASMSVDSPLHF. For the CDR3, the DNA is TGTGCCAGTATGTCGGTGGATTCACCCCTCCACTTT.

This clone was seen repeatedly, ten times or more. This chain links TRBV20-1 with TRBJ1-2; D remains ambiguous. V shed 1 base and J shed 8 bases, with 14 bases lying between them. Germline V lookup: CDR1 DFQATT, CDR2 SNEGSKA (reference sequence). The CDR3 has 13 amino acids. The CDR3 region has the DNA TGCAGTGCTAGAGCCCGGACTCCGATGGGCTACACCTTC. Amino acid sequence: CSARARTPMGYTF.

The rearrangement links TRBV2 to TRBJ2-1; either TRBD1 or TRBD2 may supply D (6 bases each). In germline, CDR1 is SNHLY, CDR2 FYNNEI. The CDR3 has 14 residues. Trimming removed 9 bases from V and 0 bases from J, with 12 bases in between. The CDR3 protein is CASNGGLSYNEQFF. The CDR3 DNA reads as TGTGCCAGTAACGGGGGCCTCTCCTACAATGAGCAGTTCTTC. Full variable domain (outside the CDR3, taken from reference TRBV2 and TRBJ2-1): EPEVTQTPSHQVTQMGQEVILRCVPISNHLYFYWYRQILGQKVEFLVSFYNNEISEKSEIFDDQFSVERPDGSNFTLKIRSTKLEDSAMYFCASNGGLSYNEQFFGPGTRLTVL.